Below, 20 T cell receptor beta chains from the same sample are listed, as sequenced in a study of radiotherapy plus CTLA-4 blockade in lung cancer. The data were produced by immunoSEQ multiplex PCR, yet TCRdb's version contains in-frame clones alone and is incomplete. Here the sample spans roughly 62,000 clones, 77% being singletons. The input for sequencing was peripheral blood, taken from a patient treated with radiotherapy plus ipilimumab. These receptors all come from a human donor with non-small cell lung cancer who had a complete response to radiotherapy plus ipilimumab.

A single count supports this clone. The CDR3 loop is CASSLGGQSTHNEQFF. CDR3 bases: TGTGCCAGCAGCCTCGGGGGGCAAAGCACACACAATGAGCAGTTCTTC. The chain combines TRBV14 with TRBJ2-1; D may be TRBD2 (7 bases). The CDR3 is 16 residues long. The germline CDR1 and CDR2 sequences are SGHDN and FVKESK. V was pared by 4 bases and J by 5 bases, with 18 bases between. Filled out from reference TRBV14 and TRBJ2-1, the complete variable domain reads EAGVTQFPSHSVIEKGQTVTLRCDPISGHDNLYWYRRVMGKEIKFLLHFVKESKQDESGMPNNRFLAERTGGTYSTLKVQPAELEDSGVYFCASSLGGQSTHNEQFFGPGTRLTVL.

In its sample, this clone was seen once. This chain links TRBV11-3 with TRBJ1-1, with D possibly being TRBD1 (6 bases). This CDR3 region has 15 residues. CDR1 is SGHNT, CDR2 YENEEA, per germline. Trimming took 5 bases from V and 4 from J, leaving 17 bases between them. In DNA, the CDR3 is TGTGCCAGCAGCCTAGTCTCCACAGGGAGCACTGAAGCTTTCTTT. Translation: CASSLVSTGSTEAFF.

The V and J genes are TRBV11-3 and TRBJ2-3, with 10 bases identical to TRBD2. The CDR3 has 17 residues. The V and J ends lost 1 base and 5 bases, in that order; junction bases with no gene match: 9. Germline V gives CDR1 SGHNT, CDR2 YENEEA. In nucleotides, the CDR3 is TGTGCCAGCAGCTTAGGGTCCCTAGCGGGAGTCGGAGATACGCAGTATTTT. Its translation is CASSLGSLAGVGDTQYF.

This CDR3 is CASSPTGPLNTEAFF. CDR3 in DNA: TGTGCCAGCAGCCCCACGGGACCCTTGAACACTGAAGCTTTCTTT. This sequence joins TRBV5-4 and TRBJ1-1, with D perhaps TRBD1 (5 bases). V dropped 4 bases and J dropped 0 bases, with 13 bases sitting between them. The CDR3 is made up of 15 amino acids. The germline V gene encodes CDR1 SGHNT and CDR2 YYREEE (reference sequence). The full variable domain, its missing parts supplied by reference TRBV5-4 and TRBJ1-1, is ETGVTQSPTHLIKTRGQQVTLRCSSQSGHNTVSWYQQALGQGPQFIFQYYREEENGRGNFPPRFSGLQFPNYSSELNVNALELDDSALYLCASSPTGPLNTEAFFGQGTRLTVV.

V is TRBV19 and J is TRBJ1-1; TRBD1 matches at 7 bases. The J segment lost 1 base and the V segment lost 3 bases, leaving 8 bases of the junction unmatched. The V gene's germline CDR1 is LNHDA and CDR2 SQIVND (reference sequence). The CDR3 has 16 residues. CDR3 sequence reads: CASSIFGRGENTEAFF. The DNA for the CDR3 is TGTGCCAGTAGTATCTTCGGCAGGGGGGAGAACACTGAAGCTTTCTTT.

This clone was seen more than once but under ten times. The chain links TRBV7-9 to TRBJ1-2; D is possibly TRBD1 (5 bases). Germline CDR1 and CDR2: SEHNR and FQNEAQ (reference sequence). Deletions cut 3 bases from V and 6 bases from J, with 11 bases between. The CDR3 totals 13 residues. The CDR3 region is CASSFMQGDGYTF. The CDR3 DNA is TGTGCCAGCAGCTTTATGCAGGGCGATGGCTACACCTTC.

The rearrangement uses TRBV7-2 and TRBJ1-6; D is ambiguous. The CDR3 extends over 13 amino acids. V gave up 1 base and J gave up 9 bases, with 7 bases separating them. CDR1 and CDR2 from the germline V gene are SGHTA and FQGNSA. The CDR3 loop is CASSLDSVSPLHF. Here the CDR3 DNA reads TGTGCCAGCAGCTTAGATTCGGTTTCACCCCTCCACTTT.

V and J are TRBV6-5 and TRBJ1-4; D gene unclear. V was clipped by 6 bases and J by 10 bases, with 12 bases between them. The CDR3 is 12 residues long. Germline-derived CDR1 and CDR2 are MNHEY and SVGAGI. CDR3 protein: CASSPFRGKLFF. CDR3 DNA sequence: TGTGCCAGCAGCCCCTTCCGGGGAAAACTGTTTTTT.

The chain carries TRBV5-4 and TRBJ2-7; D tentatively reads TRBD1 or TRBD2 (7 bases each). The CDR3 totals 15 residues. CDR1 is SGHNT and CDR2 is YYREEE in the germline V gene (reference sequence). V was clipped by 4 bases and J by 4 bases, with 18 bases between them. CDR3 protein: CASSAGRGPSYEQYV. As DNA, the CDR3 is TGTGCCAGCAGCGCTGGGAGGGGGCCTTCATACGAGCAGTACGTC.

The chain joins TRBV7-8 to TRBJ1-1, with D tentatively TRBD1 (6 bases). The CDR3 has 13 residues. Germline V gene lookup returns CDR1 SGHVS and CDR2 FQNEAQ. Between the trimmed V and J ends, which lost 0 bases and 10 bases, there was a span of 12 bases. CDR3 DNA sequence: TGTGCCAGCAGCTTAGCGGGGGGCGCGGGAGCTTTCTTT. Translating gives CASSLAGGAGAFF.

V gene TRBV30 combines with J gene TRBJ2-2; D may correspond to TRBD1 or TRBD2 (5 bases each). Germline V gene lookup returns CDR1 GTSNPN and CDR2 SVGIG (reference sequence). The V end was cut by 4 bases, the J end by 3 bases, with 12 bases between. The CDR3 extends over 14 amino acids. The CDR3 loop reads CAWNMRGDTGELFF. The DNA for the CDR3 is TGTGCCTGGAATATGAGGGGAGACACCGGGGAGCTGTTTTTT.

The chain carries TRBV14 and TRBJ2-5; TRBD2 matches at 11 bases. The CDR3 spans 17 residues. In germline, CDR1 is SGHDN, CDR2 FVKESK. J gave up 5 bases and V 1 base, and 9 bases lay outside the gene matches. In nucleotides, the CDR3 is TGTGCCAGCAGCCAAGGTCTAACTAGCGGGAGTGGCGAGACCCAGTACTTC. Translation: CASSQGLTSGSGETQYF.

The genes are TRBV18 and TRBJ2-2; 11 nucleotides align to TRBD1. CDR3 length: 15 residues. Per germline, CDR1 KGHSH and CDR2 LQKENI. With V trimmed by 4 bases and J by 3 bases, 1 base remained unmatched. This CDR3 reads CASSRGQGDTGELFF. In DNA form, the CDR3 reads TGTGCCAGCTCACGGGGACAGGGGGACACCGGGGAGCTGTTTTTT.

This clone appeared once. J is TRBJ1-5 and V is TRBV4-1; no reliable D call. The CDR3 contains 14 residues. V was clipped by 3 bases and J by 6 bases, with 12 bases between them. CDR1 and CDR2 from the germline V gene are MGHRA and YSYEKL. In nucleotides, the CDR3 is TGCGCCAGCAGCCAGGGTTATGCGGGTCAGCCCCAGCATTTT. This translates into CASSQGYAGQPQHF.

The genes are TRBV10-3 and TRBJ2-1; D possibly uses TRBD1 or TRBD2 (6 bases each). This CDR3 has 17 residues. Germline assignment: CDR1 ENHRY and CDR2 SYGVKD. V was shortened by 11 bases and J by 5 bases, with 28 bases between the two germline ends. CDR3: CAEPGGGHNIDDNEQFF. The CDR3 bases are TGTGCCGAGCCTGGTGGGGGGCATAATATCGACGACAATGAGCAGTTCTTC.

This chain uses TRBV2 with TRBJ1-1; D is perhaps TRBD1 (6 bases). From germline, CDR1 is SNHLY and CDR2 FYNNEI. V was clipped by 7 bases and J by 0 bases, with 9 bases between them. CDR3 length: 13 amino acids. The CDR3 DNA sequence: TGTGCCAGCAATGGGGGGCTGAACACTGAAGCTTTCTTT. Residues: CASNGGLNTEAFF.

This clone was observed once. The gene calls are TRBV18 and TRBJ1-1, with TRBD1 matching 9 bases. Germline V CDR1 and CDR2: KGHSH, LQKENI. This CDR3 region has 15 residues. V shed 6 bases and J 10 bases; nucleotides not matched to a gene: 15. CDR3 coding DNA: TGTGCCAGCTCTTCCGGGACAGGGCTACAAACTCTAGCTTTCTTT. Translating gives CASSSGTGLQTLAFF. Full variable domain (remainder filled in from reference TRBV18 and TRBJ1-1): NAGVMQNPRHLVRRRGQEARLRCSPMKGHSHVYWYRQLPEEGLKFMVYLQKENIIDESGMPKERFSAEFPKEGPSILRIQQVVRGDSAAYFCASSSGTGLQTLAFFGQGTRLTVV.

The chain uses TRBV30 and TRBJ2-1; D call uncertain. Trimming left V 4 bases short and J 3 bases short, with 4 bases between. Germline assignment: CDR1 GTSNPN and CDR2 SVGIG (reference sequence). The CDR3 consists of 11 residues. This CDR3 reads CAWTGYNEQFF. CDR3 coding DNA: TGTGCCTGGACGGGCTACAATGAGCAGTTCTTC.

This chain links TRBV5-1 with TRBJ2-6; D not certain. V dropped 4 bases and J dropped 1 base, with 6 bases sitting between them. This CDR3 region has 14 residues. The germline CDR1 and CDR2 sequences are SGHRS and YFSETQ. The CDR3 DNA sequence: TGCGCCAGCAGCAAAATATCTGGGGCCAACGTCCTGACTTTC. Residues: CASSKISGANVLTF.

The chain recombines TRBV5-4 with TRBJ1-1, with D uncertain. Germline V gene data show CDR1 as SGHNT and CDR2 as YYREEE (reference sequence). Trimming stripped 0 bases from V and 1 base from J, with 4 bases between. The CDR3 is 13 amino acids. CDR3 region: CASSLAKNTEAFF. The CDR3 nucleotides read TGTGCCAGCAGCTTGGCCAAGAACACTGAAGCTTTCTTT.